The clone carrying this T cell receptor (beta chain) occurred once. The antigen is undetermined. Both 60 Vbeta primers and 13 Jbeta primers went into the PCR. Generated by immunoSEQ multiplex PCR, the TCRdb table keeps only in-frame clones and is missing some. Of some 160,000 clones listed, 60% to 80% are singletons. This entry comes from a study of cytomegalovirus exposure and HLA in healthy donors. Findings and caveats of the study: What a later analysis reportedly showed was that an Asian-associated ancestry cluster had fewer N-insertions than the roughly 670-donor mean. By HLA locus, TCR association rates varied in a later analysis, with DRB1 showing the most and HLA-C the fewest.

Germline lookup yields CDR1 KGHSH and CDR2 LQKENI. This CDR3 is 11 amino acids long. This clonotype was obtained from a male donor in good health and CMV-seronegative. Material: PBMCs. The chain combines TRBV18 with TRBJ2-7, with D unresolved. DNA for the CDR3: TGTGCGTCATCCGAGAGAGACGAGCAGTACTTC. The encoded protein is CASSERDEQYF.